This TCR beta chain was observed in a study of read filtering for tumor transcriptome and immune sequencing. For the study at large: Mean patient age was roughly 70 years, range about 47 to 85; roughly 18 male, 14 to 15 female. General observations from the study: The CD138-negative fraction was mixed bone marrow immune cells, not pure T cells. RNA-seq captured clonotypes less deeply and reliably than IR-seq.

The V gene's germline CDR1 is LGHDT and CDR2 YNNKEL (reference sequence). The CDR3 extends over 13 amino acids. V dropped 6 bases and J dropped 10; count of bases not matched to a gene: 10. The library was built from about 400 ng RNA with molecular barcoded adaptors for alpha/delta and beta/gamma chains. MiXCR was run by TCRdb on the reads, yielding one entry per CDR3 protein. There are 100,000 to 150,000 distinct CDR3 sequences in the sample; approximately 13% occur only once, and roughly 7.6% lies in the top ten. This clonotype came up many times. Its antigen is not known. The sequencing input was a population of CD138-negative cells sorted from bone marrow. The chain joins TRBV3-1 to TRBJ1-1; TRBD1 matches at 8 bases. This sequence was found in a donor over 35 with multiple myeloma. DNA of the CDR3: TGTGCCAGCAGACCTGAACAGGGGGAAGGAGCTTTCTTT. Its protein product is CASRPEQGEGAFF.